One sample yielded the 17 T cell receptor beta chains listed below, sequenced in a study of OX40 agonist ivuxolimab in advanced cancers. Only in-frame clones appear in the TCRdb table, and some are missing; sequencing was by immunoSEQ multiplex PCR. The sample shows approximately 74,000 clones, roughly 90% of them seen only once. The specimen was CD4+ or CD8+ T cells sorted from blood, collected in a trial of the OX40 agonist ivuxolimab. The receptors stem from an adult with an advanced solid tumor such as melanoma, head and neck, liver or kidney cancer.

This clone was seen a handful of times. The chain's CDR3 is CAWNLGGKGQPQHF. The CDR3 nucleotides are TGTGCCTGGAACCTTGGAGGGAAGGGCCAGCCCCAGCATTTT. The V gene is TRBV30, the J gene TRBJ1-5; no reliable D call. The CDR3 is 14 residues long. The V gene's germline CDR1 is GTSNPN and CDR2 SVGIG (reference sequence). Trimming pared 4 bases from V and 7 bases from J, leaving 17 bases between.

The chain recombines TRBV6-5 with TRBJ2-7, with D perhaps assigned TRBD1 or TRBD2 (5 bases each). V was shortened by 6 bases and J by 4 bases, with 16 bases between the two germline ends. Germline-derived CDR1 and CDR2 are MNHEY and SVGAGI. The CDR3 has 14 amino acids. CDR3: CASSPRDGQYEQYF. The CDR3 nucleotides are TGTGCCAGCAGCCCCCGGGACGGCCAATACGAGCAGTACTTC.

This chain connects TRBV19 to TRBJ2-1, with D unresolved. This CDR3 is built from 12 residues. The V end lost 2 bases, the J end lost 9 bases, and 8 bases lay between the germline ends. Looked up from germline, CDR1 is LNHDA and CDR2 is SQIVND (reference sequence). CDR3 in amino acids: CASSISVGEQFF. The CDR3 nucleotides read TGTGCCAGTAGTATAAGCGTGGGTGAGCAGTTCTTC.

The V and J genes are TRBV6-5 and TRBJ2-1, with 8 bases aligning to TRBD2. CDR1 is MNHEY, CDR2 SVGAGI, per germline. CDR3 size: 15 residues. Losses at the gene ends were 0 bases for V and 5 bases for J; bases not matched to a gene: 3. Here the CDR3 DNA reads TGTGCCAGCAGTTACTCCGGGACTAGAAACAATGAGCAGTTCTTC. Residues: CASSYSGTRNNEQFF.

The gene calls are TRBV6-5 and TRBJ2-7, with D maybe TRBD2 (5 bases). There are 12 residues in the CDR3. The V gene lost 5 bases and the J gene lost 10 bases, with 15 bases spanning the gap. The V gene's germline CDR1 is MNHEY and CDR2 SVGAGI. Here the CDR3 DNA reads TGTGCCAGCAGTGAAACGGGAAGTGAACAGTACTTC. This codes for CASSETGSEQYF.

The chain couples TRBV5-1 to TRBJ2-7; D call uncertain. The germline gives CDR1 SGHRS, CDR2 YFSETQ. V shed 5 bases and J shed 3 bases, with 12 bases lying between them. The CDR3 spans 13 residues. As DNA, the CDR3 is TGCGCCAGCAGGGGAAATTTTATCTACGAGCAGTACTTC. As protein: CASRGNFIYEQYF.

The genes are TRBV19 and TRBJ2-1, with D possibly matching TRBD1 (5 bases). Germline assignment: CDR1 LNHDA and CDR2 SQIVND (reference sequence). The length of the CDR3 is 14 residues. Trimming took off 1 base at V and 9 bases at J, with 13 bases between the two ends. The CDR3 coding sequence is TGTGCCAGTAGTATAGGACAGTCAGCCGCTGAGCAGTTCTTC. Protein sequence: CASSIGQSAAEQFF.

Points on this clone: A junction boundary mismatches the germline segment, possibly from a read error. The genes are TRBV10-2 and TRBJ1-4; the match to TRBD1 covers 8 bases. CDR1 is WSHSY, CDR2 SAAADI, per germline. The CDR3 spans 12 residues. CDR3 protein: CASSEQGQVQAF. The DNA of the CDR3 is TGCGCCAGCAGTGAACAGGGACAGGTTCAAGCTTTT.

The chain couples TRBV4-3 to TRBJ2-1; 8 bases fit TRBD2. CDR1 LGHNA and CDR2 YSLEER come from the germline V gene. This CDR3 region has 16 residues. The V and J ends lost 2 bases and 6 bases, in that order; junction bases with no gene match: 9. CDR3 in amino acids: CASSQSSGSTFNEQFF. The CDR3 DNA reads as TGCGCCAGCAGCCAAAGCAGCGGGAGTACGTTCAATGAGCAGTTCTTC.

This chain joins TRBV6-5 and TRBJ1-2; 12 bases are a match to TRBD1. Germline V gene data show CDR1 as MNHEY and CDR2 as SVGAGI. CDR3 length equals 14 residues. V lost 5 bases and J lost 7; bases outside the gene matches: 5. CDR3 sequence reads: CASSRDRGLGGYTF. The CDR3 nucleotides are TGTGCCAGCAGTCGGGACAGGGGGCTTGGTGGCTACACCTTC.

The gene calls are TRBV9 and TRBJ1-2, with D possibly being TRBD1 (6 bases). The CDR3 is 17 residues long. Germline lookup yields CDR1 SGDLS and CDR2 YYNGEE. With 3 bases removed from V and 5 bases from J, the gap between germline ends came to 23 bases. DNA for the CDR3: TGTGCCAGCAGCGCCCAGCTCCACCCAGGGGTGGGTTATGGCTACACCTTC. The encoded protein is CASSAQLHPGVGYGYTF.

CDR3 DNA sequence: TGCAGCGCCACACGGGTTAGCGGGAGGGAGCAAGAGACCCAGTACTTC. Residues: CSATRVSGREQETQYF. This chain uses TRBV29-1 with TRBJ2-5, with TRBD2 identical over 11 bases. CDR1 is SQVTM and CDR2 is ANQGSEA in the germline V gene. With V trimmed by 7 bases and J by 2 bases, 12 bases remained unmatched. The CDR3 is 16 residues long. Drawing the rest from reference TRBV29-1 and TRBJ2-5, the complete variable domain is SAVISQKPSRDICQRGTSLTIQCQVDSQVTMMFWYRQQPGQSLTLIATANQGSEATYESGFVIDKFPISRPNLTFSTLTVSNMSPEDSSIYLCSATRVSGREQETQYFGPGTRLLVL.

This rearrangement joins TRBV25-1 to TRBJ1-1, with 9 bases identical to TRBD1. The CDR3 is 15 amino acids. J lost 6 bases, V lost 1 base, and 6 bases had no gene match. Germline CDR1 is MGHDK and CDR2 is SYGVNS. This chain's CDR3 is CASSELQGAKPEAFF. DNA of the CDR3: TGTGCCAGCAGTGAATTACAGGGGGCAAAGCCTGAAGCTTTCTTT. The whole variable domain, remainder taken from reference TRBV25-1 and TRBJ1-1, is EADIYQTPRYLVIGTGKKITLECSQTMGHDKMYWYQQDPGMELHLIHYSYGVNSTEKGDLSSESTVSRIRTEHFPLTLESARPSHTSQYLCASSELQGAKPEAFFGQGTRLTVV.

This chain uses TRBV28 with TRBJ2-7, with 9 bases lining up with TRBD1. The CDR3 totals 15 residues. Per germline, CDR1 MDHEN and CDR2 SYDVKM. J gave up 6 bases and V 5 bases, and 11 bases lay outside the gene matches. The CDR3 DNA follows: TGTGCCAGCAGTGACCAACAGGGGGCAAGGGGCGAGCAGTACTTC. Protein product: CASSDQQGARGEQYF.

The chain carries TRBV25-1 and TRBJ2-3, with TRBD2 matching 7 bases. Trimming took 4 bases from V and 0 from J; bases not matched to a gene: 4. The CDR3 runs to 15 residues. Germline V gene data show CDR1 as MGHDK and CDR2 as SYGVNS. The CDR3 nucleotides read TGTGCCAGCAGTGTCGGGCGGGGGAGCACAGATACGCAGTATTTT. Protein sequence: CASSVGRGSTDTQYF.

This clone was observed a few times. The chain uses TRBV28 and TRBJ2-7; 9 bases match TRBD1. V trimming: 8 bases; J trimming: 3 bases; junction bases outside the gene matches: 8. Per germline, CDR1 MDHEN and CDR2 SYDVKM. This CDR3 is built from 14 residues. CDR3 nucleotides: TGTGCCAGCGGGAACCGGGACAGGGTCTACGAGCAGTACTTC. Its protein product is CASGNRDRVYEQYF.

The chain uses TRBV6-5 and TRBJ1-2; D gene uncertain. V gave up 8 bases and J gave up 6 bases, with 13 bases separating them. Germline lookup yields CDR1 MNHEY and CDR2 SVGAGI. The CDR3 runs to 12 residues. Here the CDR3 reads CASYYGSHGYTF. The DNA of the CDR3 is TGTGCCAGCTACTACGGGTCCCATGGCTACACCTTC.